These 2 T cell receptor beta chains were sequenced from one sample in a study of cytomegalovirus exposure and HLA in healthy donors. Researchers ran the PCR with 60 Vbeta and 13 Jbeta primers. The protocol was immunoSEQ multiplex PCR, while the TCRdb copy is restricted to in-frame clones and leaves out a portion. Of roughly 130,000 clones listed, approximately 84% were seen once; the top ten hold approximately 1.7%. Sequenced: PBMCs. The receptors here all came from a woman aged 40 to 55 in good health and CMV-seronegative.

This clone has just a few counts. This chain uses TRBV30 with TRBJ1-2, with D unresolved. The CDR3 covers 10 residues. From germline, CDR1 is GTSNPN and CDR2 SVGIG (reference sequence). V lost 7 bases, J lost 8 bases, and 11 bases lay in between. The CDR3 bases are TGTGCCTCATTTAACGGGGGCTACACCTTC. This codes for CASFNGGYTF.

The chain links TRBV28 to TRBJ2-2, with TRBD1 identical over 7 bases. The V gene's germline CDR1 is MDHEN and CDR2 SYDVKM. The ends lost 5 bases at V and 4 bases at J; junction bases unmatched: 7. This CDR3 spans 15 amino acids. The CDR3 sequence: CASSPGTVSTGELFF. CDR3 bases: TGTGCCAGCAGTCCCGGGACAGTATCCACCGGGGAGCTGTTTTTT.